The sequence of this T cell receptor (beta chain) was determined in a study of cytomegalovirus exposure and HLA in healthy donors. PCR employed 60 Vbeta and 13 Jbeta primers. Some clones are missing from TCRdb's copy, which holds only in-frame ones; the method was immunoSEQ multiplex PCR. The sample consists of approximately 150,000 clones, roughly three quarters of them appearing once. The CDR3 consists of 16 residues. The germline V gene encodes CDR1 MDHEN and CDR2 SYDVKM. Trimming shortened V by 2 bases and J by 0 bases, and 13 bases separated the two germline ends. This clone has a single count. Sequenced sample: PBMCs. The V gene is TRBV28, the J gene TRBJ1-2, with a possible D match to TRBD1 (5 bases). The TCR comes from a female donor in good health and CMV-seronegative. CDR3 nucleotide sequence: TGTGCCAGCAGTTTAAGCGGGGGGGTGACTAACTATGGCTACACCTTC. Translated, it gives CASSLSGGVTNYGYTF.